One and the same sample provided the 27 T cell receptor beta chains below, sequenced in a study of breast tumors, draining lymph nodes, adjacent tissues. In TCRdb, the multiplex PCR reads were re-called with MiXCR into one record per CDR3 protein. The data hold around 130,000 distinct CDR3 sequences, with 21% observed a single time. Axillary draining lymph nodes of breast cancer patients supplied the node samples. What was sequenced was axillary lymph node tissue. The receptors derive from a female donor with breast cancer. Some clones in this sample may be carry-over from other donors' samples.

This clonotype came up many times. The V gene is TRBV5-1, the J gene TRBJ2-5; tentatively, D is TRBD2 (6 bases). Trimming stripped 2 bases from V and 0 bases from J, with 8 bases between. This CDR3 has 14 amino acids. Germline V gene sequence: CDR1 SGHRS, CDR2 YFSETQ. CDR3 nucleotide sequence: TGCGCCAGCAGCTTTAGCGGAGACCAAGAGACCCAGTACTTC. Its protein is CASSFSGDQETQYF.

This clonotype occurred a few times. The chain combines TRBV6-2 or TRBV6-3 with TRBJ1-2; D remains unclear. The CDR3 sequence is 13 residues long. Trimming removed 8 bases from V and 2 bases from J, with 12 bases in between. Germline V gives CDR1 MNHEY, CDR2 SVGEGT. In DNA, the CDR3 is TGTGCCAGCGGACGAAGGGCCAACTATGGCTACACCTTC. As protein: CASGRRANYGYTF.

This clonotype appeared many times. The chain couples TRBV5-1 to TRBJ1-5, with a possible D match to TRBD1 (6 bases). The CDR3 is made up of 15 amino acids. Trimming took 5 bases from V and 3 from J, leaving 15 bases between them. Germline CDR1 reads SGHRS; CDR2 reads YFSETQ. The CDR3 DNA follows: TGCGCCAGCAGTCCAACGGGACACTTCAATCAGCCCCAGCATTTT. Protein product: CASSPTGHFNQPQHF.

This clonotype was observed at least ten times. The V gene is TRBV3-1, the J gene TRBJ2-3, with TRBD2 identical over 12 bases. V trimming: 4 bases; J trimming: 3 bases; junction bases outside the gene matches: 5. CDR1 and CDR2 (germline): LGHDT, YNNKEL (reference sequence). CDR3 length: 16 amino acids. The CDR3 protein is CASSPTLAGGTDTQYF. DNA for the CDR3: TGTGCCAGCAGCCCTACACTAGCGGGAGGAACAGATACGCAGTATTTT.

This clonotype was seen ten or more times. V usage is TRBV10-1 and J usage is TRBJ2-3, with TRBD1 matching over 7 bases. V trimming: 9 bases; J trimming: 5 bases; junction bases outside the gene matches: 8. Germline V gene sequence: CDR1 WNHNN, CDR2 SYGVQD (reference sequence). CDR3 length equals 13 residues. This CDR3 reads CASNDRVGDTQYF. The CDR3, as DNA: TGCGCCAGTAACGACAGGGTGGGAGATACGCAGTATTTT.

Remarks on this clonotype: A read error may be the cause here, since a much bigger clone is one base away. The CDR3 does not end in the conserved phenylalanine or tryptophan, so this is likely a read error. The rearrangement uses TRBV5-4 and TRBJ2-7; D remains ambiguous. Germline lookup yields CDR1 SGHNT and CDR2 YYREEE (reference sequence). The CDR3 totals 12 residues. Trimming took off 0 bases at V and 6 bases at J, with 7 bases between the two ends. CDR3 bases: TGTGCCAGCAGCTTGGGTCAGCGCGAGCAGTACTAC. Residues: CASSLGQREQYY.

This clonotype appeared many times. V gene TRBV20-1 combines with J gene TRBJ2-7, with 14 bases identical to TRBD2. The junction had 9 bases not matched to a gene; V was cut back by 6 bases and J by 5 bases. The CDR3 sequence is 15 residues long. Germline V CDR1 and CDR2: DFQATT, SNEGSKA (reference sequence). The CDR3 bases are TGCAGTGCAGGGACTAGCGGGAGTGTCATCGACGAGCAGTACTTC. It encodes CSAGTSGSVIDEQYF.

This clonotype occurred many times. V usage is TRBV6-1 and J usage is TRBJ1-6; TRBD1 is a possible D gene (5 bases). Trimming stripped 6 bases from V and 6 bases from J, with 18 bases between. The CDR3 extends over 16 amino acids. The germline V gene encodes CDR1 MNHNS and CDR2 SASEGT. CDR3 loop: CASSGDGRNFNSPLHF. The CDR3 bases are TGTGCCAGCAGCGGGGACGGTCGAAACTTTAATTCACCCCTCCACTTT.

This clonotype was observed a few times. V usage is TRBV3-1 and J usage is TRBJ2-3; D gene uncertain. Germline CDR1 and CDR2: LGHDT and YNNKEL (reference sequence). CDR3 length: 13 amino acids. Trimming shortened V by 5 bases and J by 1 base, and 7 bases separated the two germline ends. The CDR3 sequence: CASSFSRTDTQYF. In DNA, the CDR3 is TGTGCCAGCAGCTTTTCCCGCACAGATACGCAGTATTTT.

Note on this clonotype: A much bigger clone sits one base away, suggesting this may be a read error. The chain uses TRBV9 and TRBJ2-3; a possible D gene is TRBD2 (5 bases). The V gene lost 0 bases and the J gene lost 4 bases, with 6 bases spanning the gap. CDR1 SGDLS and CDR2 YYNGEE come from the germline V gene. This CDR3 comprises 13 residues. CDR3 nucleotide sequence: TGTGCCAGCAGCGTAGTGGGAGCAGATACGCAGTATTTT. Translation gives CASSVVGADTQYF.

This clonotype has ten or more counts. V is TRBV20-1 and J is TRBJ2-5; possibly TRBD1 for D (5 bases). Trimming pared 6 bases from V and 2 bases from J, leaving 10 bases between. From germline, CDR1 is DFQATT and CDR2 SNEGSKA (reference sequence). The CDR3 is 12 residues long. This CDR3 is CSATTVQETQYF. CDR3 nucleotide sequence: TGCAGTGCAACGACAGTACAAGAGACCCAGTACTTC.

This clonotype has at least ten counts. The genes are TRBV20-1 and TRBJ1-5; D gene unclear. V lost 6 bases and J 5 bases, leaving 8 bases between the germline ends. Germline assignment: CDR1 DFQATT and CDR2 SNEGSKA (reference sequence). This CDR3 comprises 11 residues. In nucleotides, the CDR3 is TGCAGTGCCACCCAGGATCAGCCCCAGCATTTT. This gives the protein CSATQDQPQHF.

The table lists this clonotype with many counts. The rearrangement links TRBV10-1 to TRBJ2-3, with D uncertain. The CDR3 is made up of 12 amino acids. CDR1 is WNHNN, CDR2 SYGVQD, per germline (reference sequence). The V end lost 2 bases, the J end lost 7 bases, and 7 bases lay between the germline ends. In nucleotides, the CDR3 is TGCGCCAGCAGTGAGGGTGCGAATACGCAGTATTTT. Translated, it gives CASSEGANTQYF.

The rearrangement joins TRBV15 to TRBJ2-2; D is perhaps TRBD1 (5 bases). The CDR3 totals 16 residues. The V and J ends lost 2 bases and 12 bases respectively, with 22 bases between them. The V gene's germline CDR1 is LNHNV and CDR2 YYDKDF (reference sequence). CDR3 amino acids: CATSRSRDPNTRKLFF. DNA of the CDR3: TGTGCCACCAGCAGAAGCAGGGATCCGAACACCAGGAAGCTGTTTTTT.

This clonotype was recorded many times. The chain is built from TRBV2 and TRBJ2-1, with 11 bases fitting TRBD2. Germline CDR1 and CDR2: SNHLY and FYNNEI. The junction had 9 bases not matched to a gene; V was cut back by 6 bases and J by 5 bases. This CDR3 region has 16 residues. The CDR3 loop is CASSLRQLAGDNEQFF. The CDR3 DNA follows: TGTGCCAGCAGCCTAAGGCAACTAGCGGGAGACAATGAGCAGTTCTTC.

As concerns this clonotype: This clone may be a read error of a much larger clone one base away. The DNA for the CDR3 is TGTGCCAGCACCGGACAGGGAGCCGGGGAGCCGTTTTTT. Protein: CASTGQGAGEPFF. The rearrangement joins TRBV28 to TRBJ2-2; TRBD1 aligns across 8 bases. This CDR3 comprises 13 residues. CDR1 is MDHEN, CDR2 SYDVKM, per germline.

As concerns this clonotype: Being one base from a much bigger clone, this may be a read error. CDR3 in amino acids: CASSFAEACEQYF. CDR3 in DNA: TGTGCCAGCAGCTTTGCGGAAGCCTGCGAGCAGTACTTC. The V call is TRBV11-1, the J call TRBJ2-7; no clear D. Germline V gives CDR1 SGHAT, CDR2 FQDESV (reference sequence). The V gene lost 3 bases and the J gene lost 6 bases, with 12 bases spanning the gap. CDR3 length: 13 residues.

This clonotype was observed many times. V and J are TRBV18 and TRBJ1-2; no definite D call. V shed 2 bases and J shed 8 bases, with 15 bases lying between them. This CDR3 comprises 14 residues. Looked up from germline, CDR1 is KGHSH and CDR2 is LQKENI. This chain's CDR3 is CASSPITVVDGYTF. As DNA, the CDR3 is TGTGCCAGCTCACCAATTACGGTGGTAGACGGCTACACCTTC.

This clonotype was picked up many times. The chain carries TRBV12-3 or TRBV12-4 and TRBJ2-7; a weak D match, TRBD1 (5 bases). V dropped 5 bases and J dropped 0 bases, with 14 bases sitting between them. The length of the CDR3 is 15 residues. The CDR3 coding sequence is TGTGCCAGCAGTGAATCGCCGACAGCCTCCTACGAGCAGTACTTC. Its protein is CASSESPTASYEQYF.

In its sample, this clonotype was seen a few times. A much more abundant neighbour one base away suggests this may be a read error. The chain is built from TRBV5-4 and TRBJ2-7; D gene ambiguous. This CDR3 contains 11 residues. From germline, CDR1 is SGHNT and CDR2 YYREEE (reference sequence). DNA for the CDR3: TGTGCCAGCAGCCTAGAGCGCGAGCAGCACTTC. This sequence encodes CASSLEREQHF.

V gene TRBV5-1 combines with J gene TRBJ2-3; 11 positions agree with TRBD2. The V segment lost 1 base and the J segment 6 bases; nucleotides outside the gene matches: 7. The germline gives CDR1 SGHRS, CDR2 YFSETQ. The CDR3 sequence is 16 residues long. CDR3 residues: CASSLPVAGGWDTQYF. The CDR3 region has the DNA TGCGCCAGCAGCTTGCCAGTAGCGGGAGGGTGGGATACGCAGTATTTT.

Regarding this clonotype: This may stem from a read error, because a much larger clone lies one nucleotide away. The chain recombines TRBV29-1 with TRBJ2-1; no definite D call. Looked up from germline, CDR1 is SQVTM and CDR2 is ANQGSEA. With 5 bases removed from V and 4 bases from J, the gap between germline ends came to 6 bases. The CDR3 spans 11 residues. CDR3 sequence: CSVPVYNEQFF. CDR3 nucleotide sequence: TGCAGCGTTCCTGTTTACAATGAGCAGTTCTTC.

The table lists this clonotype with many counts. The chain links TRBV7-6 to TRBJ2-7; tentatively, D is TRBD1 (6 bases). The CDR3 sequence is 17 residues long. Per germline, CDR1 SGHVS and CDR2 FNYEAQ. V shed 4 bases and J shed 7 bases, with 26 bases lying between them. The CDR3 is CASSSTPKTGQYVEQYF. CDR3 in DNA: TGTGCCAGCAGCTCGACCCCCAAAACGGGACAATATGTTGAGCAGTACTTC.

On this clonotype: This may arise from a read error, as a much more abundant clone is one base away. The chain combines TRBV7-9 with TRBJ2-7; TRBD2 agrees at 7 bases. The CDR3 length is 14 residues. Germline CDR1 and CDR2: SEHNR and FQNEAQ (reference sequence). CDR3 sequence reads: CVSSFAGESYEQYF. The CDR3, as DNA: TGTGTCAGCAGCTTCGCGGGAGAATCCTACGAGCAGTACTTC.

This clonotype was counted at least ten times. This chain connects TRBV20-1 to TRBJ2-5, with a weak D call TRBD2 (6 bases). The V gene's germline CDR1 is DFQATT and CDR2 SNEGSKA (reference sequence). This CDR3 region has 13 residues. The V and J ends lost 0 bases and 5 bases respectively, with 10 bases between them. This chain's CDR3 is CSAREASVETQYF. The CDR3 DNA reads TGCAGTGCTAGAGAAGCTAGCGTGGAGACCCAGTACTTC.

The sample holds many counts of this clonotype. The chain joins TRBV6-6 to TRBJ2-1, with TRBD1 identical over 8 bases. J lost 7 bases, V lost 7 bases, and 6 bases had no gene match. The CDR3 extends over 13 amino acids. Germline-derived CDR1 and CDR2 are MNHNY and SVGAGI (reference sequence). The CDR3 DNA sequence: TGTGCCAGCATGGCAGGGGGCGAAAATGAGCAGTTCTTC. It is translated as CASMAGGENEQFF.

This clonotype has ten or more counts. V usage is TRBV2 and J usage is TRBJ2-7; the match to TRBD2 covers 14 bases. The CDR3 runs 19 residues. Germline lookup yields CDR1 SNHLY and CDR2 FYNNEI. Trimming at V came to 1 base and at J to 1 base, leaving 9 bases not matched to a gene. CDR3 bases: TGTGCCAGCAGTGAAGGGAAGGGACTAGCGGGAGTTTATTCCTACGAGCAGTACTTC. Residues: CASSEGKGLAGVYSYEQYF.